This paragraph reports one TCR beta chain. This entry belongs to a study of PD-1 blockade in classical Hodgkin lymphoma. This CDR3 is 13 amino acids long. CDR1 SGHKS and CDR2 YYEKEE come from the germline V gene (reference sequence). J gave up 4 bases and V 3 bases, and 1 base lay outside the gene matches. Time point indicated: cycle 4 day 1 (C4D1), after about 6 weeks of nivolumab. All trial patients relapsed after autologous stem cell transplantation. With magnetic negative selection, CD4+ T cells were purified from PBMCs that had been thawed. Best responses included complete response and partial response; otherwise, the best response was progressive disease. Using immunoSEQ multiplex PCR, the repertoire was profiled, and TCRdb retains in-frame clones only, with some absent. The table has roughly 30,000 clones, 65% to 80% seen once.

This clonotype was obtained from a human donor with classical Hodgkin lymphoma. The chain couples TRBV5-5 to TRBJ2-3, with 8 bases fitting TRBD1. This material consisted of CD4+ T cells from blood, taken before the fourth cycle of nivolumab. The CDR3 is CASSWTGPDTQYF. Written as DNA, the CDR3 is TGTGCCAGCAGCTGGACAGGGCCAGATACGCAGTATTTT.